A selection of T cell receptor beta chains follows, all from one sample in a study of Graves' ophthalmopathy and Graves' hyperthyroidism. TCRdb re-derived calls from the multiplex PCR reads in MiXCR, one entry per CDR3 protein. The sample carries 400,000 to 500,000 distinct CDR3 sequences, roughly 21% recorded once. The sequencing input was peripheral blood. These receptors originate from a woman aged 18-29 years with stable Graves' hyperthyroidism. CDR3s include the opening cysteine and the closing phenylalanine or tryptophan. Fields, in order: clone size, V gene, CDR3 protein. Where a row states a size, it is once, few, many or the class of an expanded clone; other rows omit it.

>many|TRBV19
CASSIAVNTEAFF
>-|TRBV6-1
CASTTRGYEQYF
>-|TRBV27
CASSEPGLALHEQYF
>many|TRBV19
CASMPQGNTEAFF
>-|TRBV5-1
CASSSHGQGYEQYF
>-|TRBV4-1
CASSQDEVGRQQYF
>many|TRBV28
CASRPEYPNIQYF
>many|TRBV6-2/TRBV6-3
CASSLDRGQETQYF
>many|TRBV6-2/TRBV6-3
CASRTGFNYGYTF
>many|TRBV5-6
CASSGGTGRWTGELFF
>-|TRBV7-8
CASSPFNSPLHF
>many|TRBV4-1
CASSQDSGRAFF
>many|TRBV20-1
CSASPLLAGGYEQYF
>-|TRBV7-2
CASSTGTGGGRQYF
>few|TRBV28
CASSFRQGVQETQYF
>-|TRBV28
CASSLGHPALSPLHF
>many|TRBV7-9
CASSFGHQVRETQYF
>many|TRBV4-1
CASSQRTGGYEQYF
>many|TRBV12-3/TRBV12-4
CASSPRQVPGGPQHF
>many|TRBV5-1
CASSVGTVNEQYF
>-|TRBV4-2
CASSQDWRQNYGYTF
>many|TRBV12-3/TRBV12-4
CASIGGVAGVETQYF
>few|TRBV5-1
CASSLEGYRNSPLHF
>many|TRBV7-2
CASSPTDRDAFF
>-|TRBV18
CASSPQNSGSGNTIYF
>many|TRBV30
CAWSVRDSYLYGHTF
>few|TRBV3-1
CASSQELDRAVVGYTF
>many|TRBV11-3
CASSWGRRRESSYEQYF
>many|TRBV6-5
CASSSQETEAFF
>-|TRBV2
CASSGGRGGETQYF
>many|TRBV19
CASSSSGGSTDTQYF
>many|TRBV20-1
CSARDLRQMNTEAFF
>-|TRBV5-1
CASNPTGKQETQYF
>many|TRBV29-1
CSTSGTAQETQYF
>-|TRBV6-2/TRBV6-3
CASRNRQETQYF
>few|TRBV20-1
CSGTSGSVSSYEQYF
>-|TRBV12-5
CASGLAGGTEAFF
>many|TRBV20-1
CSALDGDRGQETQYF
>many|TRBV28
CASSSPPLRTSGTYEQYF
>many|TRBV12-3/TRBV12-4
CASSLGVVRYGYTF
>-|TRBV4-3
CASSSLLVSPEAFF
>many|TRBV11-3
CASSYGIRNTGELFF
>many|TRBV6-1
CASRDMGLPNTEAFF
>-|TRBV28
CASRSQGGETQYF
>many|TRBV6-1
CASRGVRGGGSEQYF
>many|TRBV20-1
CSAYREGNQPQHF
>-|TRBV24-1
CATSDPTVTGELFF
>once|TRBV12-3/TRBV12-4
CASSSGSGGTPGELFF
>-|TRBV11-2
CASTPFVGVTGNTIYF
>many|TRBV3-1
CASSPAGGPGETQYF
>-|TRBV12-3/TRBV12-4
CASSLYPAIF
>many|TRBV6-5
CASSYGQANTEAFF
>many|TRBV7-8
CASSLASRGAEAFF
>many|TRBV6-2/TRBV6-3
CASSKPGGSYEQYF